This T cell receptor beta chain is drawn from a study of T cell repertoires in cytomegalovirus infection. Study in general: The study used recently identified HLA-C-restricted and well-studied HLA-B-restricted CMV epitopes. Study conclusions and caveats: Clonotype analysis showed dominance of the ex vivo response by HLA-C-restricted CMV-specific TCR beta clonotypes.

The CDR3 runs to 16 residues. The V and J ends lost 8 bases and 3 bases respectively, with 22 bases between them. MiXCR, run by TCRdb on the reads, gives a single entry per CDR3 protein. The table records roughly 87,000 distinct CDR3 sequences, approximately 30% of them present only once. Worth noting for this clonotype: Its antigen is unknown.

The sample consisted of CD8+ T cells from cultured PBMCs, taken from culture after CMV antigen stimulation. This TCR was recovered from a human donor in good health (CMV status not recorded). Some clones in this sample may be carry-over from other donors' samples. This sequence joins TRBV12-3 or TRBV12-4 and TRBJ1-1; D is uncertain. CDR3: CASLPSYAIGDTEAFF. CDR3 nucleotide sequence: TGTGCCAGCTTACCCTCGTACGCGATTGGGGACACTGAAGCTTTCTTT.